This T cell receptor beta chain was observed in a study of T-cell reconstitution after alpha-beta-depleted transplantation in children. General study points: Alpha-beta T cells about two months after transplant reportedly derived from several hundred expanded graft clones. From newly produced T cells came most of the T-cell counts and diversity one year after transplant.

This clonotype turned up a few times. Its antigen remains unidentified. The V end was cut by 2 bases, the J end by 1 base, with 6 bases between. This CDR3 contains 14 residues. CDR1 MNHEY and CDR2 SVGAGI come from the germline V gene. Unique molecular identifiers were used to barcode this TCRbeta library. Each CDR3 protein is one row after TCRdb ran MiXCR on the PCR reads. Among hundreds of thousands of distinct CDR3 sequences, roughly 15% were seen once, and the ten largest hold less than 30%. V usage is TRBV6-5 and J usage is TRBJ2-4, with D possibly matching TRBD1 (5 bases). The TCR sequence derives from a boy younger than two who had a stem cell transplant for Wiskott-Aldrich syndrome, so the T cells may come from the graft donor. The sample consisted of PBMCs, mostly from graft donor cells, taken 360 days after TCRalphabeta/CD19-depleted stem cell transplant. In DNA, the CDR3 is TGTGCCAGCAGTTACCCAGGGGCCAAAAACATTCAGTACTTC. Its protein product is CASSYPGAKNIQYF.